Below, one T cell receptor beta chain is given with its context. The CDR3 is 15 residues long. Per the germline V gene, CDR1 is MNHNY and CDR2 is SVGAGI (reference sequence). Trimming removed 3 bases from V and 5 bases from J, with 17 bases in between. The sample is drawn from a study of blood T cell repertoires in COVID-19. Overall study: Material from acute and convalescent COVID-19 was sourced from the United States, Italy and Spain. PBMCs, B-cell-depleted T cells, or T cells provided the cDNA or gDNA that made up the material.

Per the study methods: Amplification from reference gene primers served as the basis for estimated nucleated cell counts. Libraries were prepared by immunoSEQ multiplex PCR; TCRdb keeps only in-frame clonotypes and omits some of them. V and J calls and clone size are as listed in that table; D and trimming were resolved from the DNA. The sample consists of 45,000 or so clones, more than 70% of them appearing once. Sequenced sample: peripheral blood. The clonotype was recovered from a woman aged 55-69 years with acute or convalescent COVID-19. The chain combines TRBV6-6 with TRBJ2-7, with D perhaps TRBD1 (5 bases). CDR3: CASSYGSREGHEQYF. The CDR3 DNA is TGTGCCAGCAGTTATGGTTCCAGGGAAGGTCACGAGCAGTACTTC.